The entry that follows covers one T cell receptor beta chain sequence. These data belong to a study of blood T cell repertoires in COVID-19. Using immunoSEQ multiplex PCR, the repertoire was profiled, and TCRdb retains in-frame clones only, with some absent. This sample has around 110,000 clones, with approximately 87% found just once. The CDR3 is 13 amino acids. Trimming removed 4 bases from V and 7 bases from J, with 14 bases in between. Germline V CDR1 and CDR2: SQVTM, ANQGSEA. Sequencing input: peripheral blood. The J gene is TRBJ2-1, the V gene TRBV29-1; TRBD2 is a possible D gene (6 bases). The TCR was taken from a young man with acute or convalescent COVID-19. The CDR3 DNA reads TGCAGCGTTGTAGACGGGAGATCTAATGAGCAGTTCTTC. Translation gives CSVVDGRSNEQFF.